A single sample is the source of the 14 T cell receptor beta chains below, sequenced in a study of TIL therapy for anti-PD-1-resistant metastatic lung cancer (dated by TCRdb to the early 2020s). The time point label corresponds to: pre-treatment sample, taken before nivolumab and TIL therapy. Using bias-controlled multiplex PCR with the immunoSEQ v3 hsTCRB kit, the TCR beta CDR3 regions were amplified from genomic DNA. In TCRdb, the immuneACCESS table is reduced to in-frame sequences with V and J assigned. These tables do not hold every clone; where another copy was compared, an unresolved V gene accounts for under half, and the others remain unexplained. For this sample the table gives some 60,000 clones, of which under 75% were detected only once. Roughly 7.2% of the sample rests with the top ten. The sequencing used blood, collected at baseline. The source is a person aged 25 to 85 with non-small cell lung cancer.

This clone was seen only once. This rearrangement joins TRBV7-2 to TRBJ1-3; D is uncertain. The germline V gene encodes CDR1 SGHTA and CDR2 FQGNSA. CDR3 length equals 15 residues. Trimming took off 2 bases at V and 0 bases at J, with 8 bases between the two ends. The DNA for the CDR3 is TGTGCCAGCAGCTTACAACAGCGCTCTGGAAACACCATATATTTT. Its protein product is CASSLQQRSGNTIYF.

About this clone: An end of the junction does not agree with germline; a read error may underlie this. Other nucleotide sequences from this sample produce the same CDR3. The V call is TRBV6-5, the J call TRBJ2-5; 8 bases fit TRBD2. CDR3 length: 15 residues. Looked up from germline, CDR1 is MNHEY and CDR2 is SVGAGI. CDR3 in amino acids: CASSSLAGNQETQYF. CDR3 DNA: TGCGCCAGCAGTTCCCTAGCGGGTAACCAAGAGACCCAGTACTTC.

In DNA, the CDR3 is TGTGCCAGCAGTCCGTGGGACGGGGCTAACTATGGCTACACCTTC. Translation gives CASSPWDGANYGYTF. The chain combines TRBV6-5 with TRBJ1-2; tentatively, D is TRBD1 (5 bases). CDR1 MNHEY and CDR2 SVGAGI come from the germline V gene. The CDR3 totals 15 residues. Deletions cut 5 bases from V and 0 bases from J, with 13 bases between.

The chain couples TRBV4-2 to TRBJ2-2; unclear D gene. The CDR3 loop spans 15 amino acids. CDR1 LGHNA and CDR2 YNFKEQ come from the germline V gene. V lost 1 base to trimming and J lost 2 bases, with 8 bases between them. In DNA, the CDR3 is TGTGCCAGCAGCCAAGCAGACCGTAACACCGGGGAGCTGTTTTTT. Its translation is CASSQADRNTGELFF.

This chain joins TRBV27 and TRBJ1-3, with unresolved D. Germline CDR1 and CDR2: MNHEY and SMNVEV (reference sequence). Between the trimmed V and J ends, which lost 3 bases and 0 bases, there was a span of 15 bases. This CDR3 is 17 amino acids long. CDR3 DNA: TGTGCCAGCAGTTTGCGACCTCCGGAGCTCTCTGGAAACACCATATATTTT. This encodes CASSLRPPELSGNTIYF.

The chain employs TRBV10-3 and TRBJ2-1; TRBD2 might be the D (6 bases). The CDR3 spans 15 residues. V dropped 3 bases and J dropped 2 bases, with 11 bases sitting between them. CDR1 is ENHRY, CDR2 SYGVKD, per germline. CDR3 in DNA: TGTGCCATCAGTGATCGGGGGTCCGCCTACAATGAGCAGTTCTTC. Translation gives CAISDRGSAYNEQFF.

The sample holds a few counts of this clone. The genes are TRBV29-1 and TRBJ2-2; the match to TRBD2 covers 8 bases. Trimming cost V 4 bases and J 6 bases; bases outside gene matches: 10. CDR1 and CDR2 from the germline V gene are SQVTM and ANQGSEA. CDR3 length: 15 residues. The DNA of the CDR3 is TGCAGCGTTGCTGCGGCGGGAGGTATGGCCGGGGAGCTGTTTTTT. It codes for CSVAAAGGMAGELFF.

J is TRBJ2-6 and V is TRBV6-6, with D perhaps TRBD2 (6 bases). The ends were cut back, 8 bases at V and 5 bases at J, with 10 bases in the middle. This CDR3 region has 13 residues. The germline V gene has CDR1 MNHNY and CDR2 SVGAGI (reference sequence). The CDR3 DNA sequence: TGTGCCAGCGGCCGGGAGTGGGCCAACGTCCTGACTTTC. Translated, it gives CASGREWANVLTF.

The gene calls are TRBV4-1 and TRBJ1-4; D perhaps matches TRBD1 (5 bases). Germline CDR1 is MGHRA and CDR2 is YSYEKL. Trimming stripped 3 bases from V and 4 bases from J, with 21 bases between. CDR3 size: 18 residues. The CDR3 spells CASSQGTTFLTGNEKLFF. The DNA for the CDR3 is TGCGCCAGCAGCCAGGGGACGACATTCTTGACTGGTAATGAAAAACTGTTTTTT.

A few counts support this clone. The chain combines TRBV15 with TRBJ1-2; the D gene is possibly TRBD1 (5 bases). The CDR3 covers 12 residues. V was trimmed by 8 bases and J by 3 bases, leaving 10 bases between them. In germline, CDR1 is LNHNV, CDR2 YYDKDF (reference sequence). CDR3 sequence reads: CATSQGYYGYTF. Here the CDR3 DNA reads TGTGCCACCTCGCAGGGATACTATGGCTACACCTTC.

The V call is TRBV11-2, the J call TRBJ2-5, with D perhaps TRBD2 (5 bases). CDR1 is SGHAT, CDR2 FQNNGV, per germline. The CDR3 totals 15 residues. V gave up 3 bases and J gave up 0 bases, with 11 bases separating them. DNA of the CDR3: TGTGCCAGCAGCTTCGAAGCGGTCCACCAAGAGACCCAGTACTTC. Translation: CASSFEAVHQETQYF.

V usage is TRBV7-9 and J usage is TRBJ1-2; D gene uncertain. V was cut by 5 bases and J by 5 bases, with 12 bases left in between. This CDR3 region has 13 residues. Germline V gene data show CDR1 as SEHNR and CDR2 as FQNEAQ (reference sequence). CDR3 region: CASSPSREYGYTF. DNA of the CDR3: TGTGCCAGCAGCCCATCCCGGGAGTATGGCTACACCTTC. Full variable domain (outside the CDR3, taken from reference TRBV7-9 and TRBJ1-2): DTGVSQNPRHKITKRGQNVTFRCDPISEHNRLYWYRQTLGQGPEFLTYFQNEAQLEKSRLLSDRFSAERPKGSFSTLEIQRTEQGDSAMYLCASSPSREYGYTFGSGTRLTVV.

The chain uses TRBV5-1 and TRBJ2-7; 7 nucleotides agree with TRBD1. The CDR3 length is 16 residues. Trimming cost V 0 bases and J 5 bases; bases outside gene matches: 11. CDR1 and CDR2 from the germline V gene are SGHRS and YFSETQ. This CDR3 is CASSLAPPGQSNEQYF. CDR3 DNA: TGCGCCAGCAGCTTGGCTCCGCCGGGACAGAGTAACGAGCAGTACTTC.

Here the CDR3 reads CASSRTGTGVNEQFF. The CDR3 nucleotides are TGTGCCAGCAGCCGGACCGGGACAGGGGTGAATGAGCAGTTCTTC. This rearrangement joins TRBV7-3 to TRBJ2-1; TRBD1 matches 10 bases. V shed 5 bases and J 7 bases; nucleotides not matched to a gene: 8. Germline-derived CDR1 and CDR2 are SGHTA and FQGTGA. The CDR3 runs to 15 residues.